Below, one T cell receptor (beta chain) is given with its context. This receptor's antigen is unknown. Within one base of it there is no much larger clone, and no base qualities were kept. The CDR3 starts with the cysteine, ends with the phenylalanine, and has 15 residues. CDR3 DNA is the only sequence kept; it has 45 bases, read in frame from the first base. CDR1 and CDR2, per the germline V gene, are MDHEN and SYDVKM. V trim: 3 bases; J trim: 4 bases; unmatched bases: 5. The record originates from a study of blood T cell repertoires in COVID-19 (dated by TCRdb to 2020 to 2022). Study-wide context: Samples covering the acute and convalescent phases of COVID-19 were provided by collaborators in the United States, Italy and Spain. The repertoires were released in a freely available public database intended as a resource for research on the immune response to SARS-CoV-2. Samples were obtained from the ongoing ImmuneRACE study (first 160 participants) and from some 1,300 subjects provided by 6 global collaborators. HLA class I and class II types, where available, came from metadata supplied by the sample provider rather than from assay-based typing. A de-identified subject ID, COVID-19 status, age in years and sex were almost always included in the sample metadata. The dataset comprised deeply sampled blood TCRbeta repertoires from subjects exposed to, actively infected with, or recovered from COVID-19. The material from the prospective study consisted of cDNA or gDNA derived from T cells, B-cell-depleted T cells, or PBMCs. Results the study describes overall, beyond this receptor: The amount of clinical and demographic metadata varied by source and participant and was provided uncurated.

At one collaborating source in Seattle, patients were enrolled during active infection and were followed longitudinally through the course of disease. Collaborating institutions collected whole blood in K2EDTA tubes following their own protocols. For TCRbeta analysis, collaborator samples were shipped as frozen whole blood, as isolated PBMCs, or as DNA extracted from either sample type. TCRbeta CDR3 regions were amplified from genomic DNA using the immunoSEQ Assay, a bias-controlled multiplex PCR. As for how the authors treated the data: The number of nucleated cells in each sample was estimated from the amplification of reference gene primers within the assay. To quantify the absolute abundance of each unique TCRbeta CDR3 rearrangement, sequence reads were collapsed and filtered. For each sample, productive Simpson clonality was calculated as the square root of Simpson's diversity index over productive rearrangements. Drawn from immuneACCESS, this table holds only the in-frame rearrangements with V and J called that TCRdb kept. Clones are partly lost; checked studies trace under half to an unresolved V gene and leave the rest unexplained. V and J calls and clone size come straight from that table; D and trimming were deduced from the DNA. A total of fewer than 350,000 clones appear in this sample, 80% to 95% of them only once. The ten largest clones represent more than 6% of the sample.

This receptor was obtained from a woman between 25 and 40 years old with COVID-19, enrolled during active disease. Here the chain combines TRBV28 and TRBJ1-5; TRBD1 fits 8 bases in the junction. Material: peripheral blood. For the CDR3, the sequence is CASSFRTGLNQPQHF. Read as DNA, the sequence is TGTGCCAGCAGTTTTAGGACAGGGCTAAATCAGCCCCAGCATTTT.